This T cell receptor (beta chain) comes out of a study of blood T cells in healthy people across ages. General study points: Age showed a roughly linear inverse relationship with TCR beta diversity per million T cells.

Per sample, a minimum of 6 million PBMCs were isolated. CDR1 SNHLY and CDR2 FYNNEI come from the germline V gene. The CDR3 is 17 residues long. Alongside a J-beta primer mix, a sample-barcoded 5' primer served in a second PCR lasting roughly 6 to 12 cycles. TCRdb fed the 5' RACE reads into MiXCR, producing one record per CDR3 protein. The table shows 1.4 million to 1.5 million distinct CDR3 sequences, with 35% to 45% occurring only once. Comments on this clonotype: What it binds is not known. Compared with germline, one end of the junction differs, possibly owing to a read error.

This clonotype was obtained from a young woman in good health. V and J are TRBV2 and TRBJ1-2; 8 bases match TRBD1. The sequenced material came from blood. This CDR3 is CASSEVKPTGGSYGYIF. For the CDR3, the DNA is TGTGCCAGCAGTGAAGTGAAACCAACAGGGGGAAGCTATGGCTACATCTTC.